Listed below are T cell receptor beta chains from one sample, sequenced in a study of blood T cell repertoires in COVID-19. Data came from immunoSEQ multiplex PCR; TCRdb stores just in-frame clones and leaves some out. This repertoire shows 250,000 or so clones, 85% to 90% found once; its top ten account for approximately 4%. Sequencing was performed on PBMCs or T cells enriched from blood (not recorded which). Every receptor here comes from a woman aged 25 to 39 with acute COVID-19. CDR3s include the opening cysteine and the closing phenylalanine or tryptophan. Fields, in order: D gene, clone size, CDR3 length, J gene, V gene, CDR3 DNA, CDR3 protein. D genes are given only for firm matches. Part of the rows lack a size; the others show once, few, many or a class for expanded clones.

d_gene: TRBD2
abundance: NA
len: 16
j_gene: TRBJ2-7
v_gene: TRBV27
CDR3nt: TGTGCCAGCAGTCCACGCTCGGGGGGTCCGACCTACGAGCAGTACTTC
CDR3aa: CASSPRSGGPTYEQYF

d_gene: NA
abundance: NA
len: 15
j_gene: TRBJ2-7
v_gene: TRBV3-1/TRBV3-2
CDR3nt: TGTGCCAGCAGCCAAGATGGGACAAGCTCCTACGAGCAGTACTTC
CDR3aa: CASSQDGTSSYEQYF

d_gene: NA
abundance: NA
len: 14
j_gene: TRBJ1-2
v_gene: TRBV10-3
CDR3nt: TGTGCCATCAGTGAGTCCAGGGCTAACTATGGCTACACCTTC
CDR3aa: CAISESRANYGYTF

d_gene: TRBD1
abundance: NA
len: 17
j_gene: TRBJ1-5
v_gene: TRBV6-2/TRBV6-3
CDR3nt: TGTGCCAGCAGTTCCTTCCAGGGGGCGGTTAGCAATCAGCCCCAGCATTTT
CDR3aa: CASSSFQGAVSNQPQHF

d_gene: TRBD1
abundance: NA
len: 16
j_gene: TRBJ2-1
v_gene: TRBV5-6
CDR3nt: TGTGCCAGCAGCCGCAGGGGACAGAGCTCCTACAATGAGCAGTTCTTC
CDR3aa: CASSRRGQSSYNEQFF

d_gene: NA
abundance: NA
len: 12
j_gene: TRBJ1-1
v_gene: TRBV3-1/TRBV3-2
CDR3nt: TGTGCCAGCAGATACGGAGACACTGAAGCTTTCTTT
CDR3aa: CASRYGDTEAFF

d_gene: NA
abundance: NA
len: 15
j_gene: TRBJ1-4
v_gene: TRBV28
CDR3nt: TGTGCCAGCAGGGTCCGGGGGTCAACTAATGAAAAACTGTTTTTT
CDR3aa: CASRVRGSTNEKLFF

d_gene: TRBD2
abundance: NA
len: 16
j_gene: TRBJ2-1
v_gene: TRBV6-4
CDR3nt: TGTGCCAGCAGTGATTTTAGCGGGAGTGGGCGCAATGAGCAGTTCTTC
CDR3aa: CASSDFSGSGRNEQFF

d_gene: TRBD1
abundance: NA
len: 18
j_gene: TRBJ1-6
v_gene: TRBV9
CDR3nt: TGTGCCAGCAGCGGATCCCCGGGACAGGGGGCGCGTAATTCACCCCTCCACTTT
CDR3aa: CASSGSPGQGARNSPLHF

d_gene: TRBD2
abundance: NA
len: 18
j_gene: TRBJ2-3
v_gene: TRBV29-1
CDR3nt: TGCAGCGCCGTGGGACTAGCGAGGACAGGGACGATTGGGGTTACGCAGTATTTT
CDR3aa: CSAVGLARTGTIGVTQYF

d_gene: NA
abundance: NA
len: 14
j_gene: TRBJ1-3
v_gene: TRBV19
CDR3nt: TGTGCCAGTAGTACACAGGTCCCTGGAAACACCATATATTTT
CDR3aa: CASSTQVPGNTIYF

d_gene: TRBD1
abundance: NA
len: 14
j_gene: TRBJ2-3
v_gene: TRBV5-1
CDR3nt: TGCGCCAGCAGCCTCGGACAGGCCACAGATACGCAGTATTTT
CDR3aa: CASSLGQATDTQYF

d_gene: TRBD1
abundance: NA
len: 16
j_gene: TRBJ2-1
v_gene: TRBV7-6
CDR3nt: TGTGCCAGCAGCGCCTTCGGGACAGGGGTGTACAATGAGCAGTTCTTC
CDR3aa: CASSAFGTGVYNEQFF

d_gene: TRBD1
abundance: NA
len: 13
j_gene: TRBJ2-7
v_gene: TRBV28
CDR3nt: TGTGCCGGACAGGACAGGGCATTCCACGAGCAGTACTTC
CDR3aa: CAGQDRAFHEQYF

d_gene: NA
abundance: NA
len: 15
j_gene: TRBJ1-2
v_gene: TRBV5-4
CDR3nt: TGTGCCAGCAGCTTGACCTACGGAGCTAACTATGGCTACACCTTC
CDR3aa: CASSLTYGANYGYTF

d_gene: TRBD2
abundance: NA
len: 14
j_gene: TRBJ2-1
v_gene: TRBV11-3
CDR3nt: TGTGCCAGCAGCTTAGGAAGCGGGAGCGATGAGCAGTTCTTC
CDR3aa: CASSLGSGSDEQFF

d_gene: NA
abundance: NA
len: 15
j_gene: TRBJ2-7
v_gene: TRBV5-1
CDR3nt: TGCGCCAGCAGCCCCCAGGGGCCTACAATCGACGAGCAGTACTTC
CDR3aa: CASSPQGPTIDEQYF

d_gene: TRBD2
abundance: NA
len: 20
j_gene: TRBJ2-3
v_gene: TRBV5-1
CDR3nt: TGCGCCAGCAGCGCGCCCGGGGCCAGCTCGGGACTAGCGCTTACAGATACGCAGTATTTT
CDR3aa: CASSAPGASSGLALTDTQYF

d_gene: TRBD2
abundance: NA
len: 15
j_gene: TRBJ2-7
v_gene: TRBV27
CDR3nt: TGTGCCAGCAGTTTTCGACTAGCGGGAAGGTACGAGCAGTACTTC
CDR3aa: CASSFRLAGRYEQYF

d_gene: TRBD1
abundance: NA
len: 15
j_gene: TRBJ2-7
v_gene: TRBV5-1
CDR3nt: TGCGCCAGCAGTTCCGACAGGGGGCCCTCCTACGAGCAGTACTTC
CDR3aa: CASSSDRGPSYEQYF

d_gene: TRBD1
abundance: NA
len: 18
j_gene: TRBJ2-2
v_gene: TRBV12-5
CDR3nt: TGTGCTAGTGGTTTGGTCGTGGGACAGGGAGCTGGCACCGGGGAGCTGTTTTTT
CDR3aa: CASGLVVGQGAGTGELFF

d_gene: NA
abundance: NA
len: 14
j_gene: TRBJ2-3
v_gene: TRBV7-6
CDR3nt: TGTGCCAGCAGCTTACACCTCGCGGCAGATACGCAGTATTTT
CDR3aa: CASSLHLAADTQYF

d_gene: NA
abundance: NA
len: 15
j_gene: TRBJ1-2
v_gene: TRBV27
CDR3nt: TGTGCCAGCAGCCCCCAAGGAGCGGGGAACTATGGCTACACCTTC
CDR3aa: CASSPQGAGNYGYTF

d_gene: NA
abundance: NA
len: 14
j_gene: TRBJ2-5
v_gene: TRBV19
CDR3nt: TGTGCCAGTAGTACAGACGGGCCCGGGGGGACCCAGTACTTC
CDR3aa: CASSTDGPGGTQYF

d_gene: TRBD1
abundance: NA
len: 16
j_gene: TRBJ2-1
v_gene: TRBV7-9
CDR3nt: TGTGCCAGCACCCCCCCACAGGGGAGCTCCTACAATGAGCAGTTCTTC
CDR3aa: CASTPPQGSSYNEQFF

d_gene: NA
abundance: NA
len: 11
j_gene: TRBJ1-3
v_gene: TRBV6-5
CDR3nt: TGTGCCAGCAGCAATGGAAACACCATATATTTT
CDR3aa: CASSNGNTIYF

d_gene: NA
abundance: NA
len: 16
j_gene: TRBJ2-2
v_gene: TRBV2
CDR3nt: TGTGCCAGCAGTGAACGGGCAAAGGAGGACACCGGGGAGCTGTTTTTT
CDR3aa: CASSERAKEDTGELFF

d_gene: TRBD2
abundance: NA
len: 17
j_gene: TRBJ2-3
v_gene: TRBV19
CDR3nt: TGTGCCAGTAGTTTTGCGGGCCTAGCGGGAAGCACAGATACGCAGTATTTT
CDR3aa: CASSFAGLAGSTDTQYF

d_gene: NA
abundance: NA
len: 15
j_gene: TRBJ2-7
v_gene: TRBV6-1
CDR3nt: TGTGCCAGCAGTGAAGAGGTCTGGGGGCCGTACGAGCAGTACTTC
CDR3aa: CASSEEVWGPYEQYF

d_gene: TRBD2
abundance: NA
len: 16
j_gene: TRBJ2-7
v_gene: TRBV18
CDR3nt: TGTGCCAGCTCACCGTCCGGTACTAGCGCCTCCTACGAGCAGTACTTC
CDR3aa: CASSPSGTSASYEQYF

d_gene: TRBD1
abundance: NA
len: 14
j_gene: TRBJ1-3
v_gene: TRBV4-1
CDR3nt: TGCGCCAGCAGCCTATCCGGACAGGGCCAAGCCATATATTTT
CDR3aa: CASSLSGQGQAIYF

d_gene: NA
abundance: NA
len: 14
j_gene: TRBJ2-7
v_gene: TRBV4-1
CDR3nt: TGCGCCAGCAGCCAAGGGCGAGGGTCCTACGAGCAGTACTTC
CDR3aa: CASSQGRGSYEQYF

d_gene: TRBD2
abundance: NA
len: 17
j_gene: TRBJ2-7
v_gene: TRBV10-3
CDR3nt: TGTGCCATCAGTGACCATCTAACTAGCGGGATTACCTACGAGCAGTACTTC
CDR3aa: CAISDHLTSGITYEQYF

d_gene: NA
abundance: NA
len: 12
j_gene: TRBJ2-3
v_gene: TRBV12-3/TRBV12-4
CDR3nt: TGTGCCAGCAGTGAGCCGCACGATACGCAGTATTTT
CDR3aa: CASSEPHDTQYF

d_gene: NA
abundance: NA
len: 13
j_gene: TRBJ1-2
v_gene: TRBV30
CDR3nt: TGTGCCTGGAGTCCTACAGATTTCTATGGCTACACCTTC
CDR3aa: CAWSPTDFYGYTF

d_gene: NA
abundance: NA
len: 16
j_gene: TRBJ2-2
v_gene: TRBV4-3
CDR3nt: TGCGCCAGCAGCCAGTGGACTGAAGGGAACACCGGGGAGCTGTTTTTT
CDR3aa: CASSQWTEGNTGELFF

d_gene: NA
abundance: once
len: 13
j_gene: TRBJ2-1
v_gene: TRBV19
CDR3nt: TGTGCCAGTAGTATGGGCAGTTTGAATGAGCAGTTCTTC
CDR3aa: CASSMGSLNEQFF